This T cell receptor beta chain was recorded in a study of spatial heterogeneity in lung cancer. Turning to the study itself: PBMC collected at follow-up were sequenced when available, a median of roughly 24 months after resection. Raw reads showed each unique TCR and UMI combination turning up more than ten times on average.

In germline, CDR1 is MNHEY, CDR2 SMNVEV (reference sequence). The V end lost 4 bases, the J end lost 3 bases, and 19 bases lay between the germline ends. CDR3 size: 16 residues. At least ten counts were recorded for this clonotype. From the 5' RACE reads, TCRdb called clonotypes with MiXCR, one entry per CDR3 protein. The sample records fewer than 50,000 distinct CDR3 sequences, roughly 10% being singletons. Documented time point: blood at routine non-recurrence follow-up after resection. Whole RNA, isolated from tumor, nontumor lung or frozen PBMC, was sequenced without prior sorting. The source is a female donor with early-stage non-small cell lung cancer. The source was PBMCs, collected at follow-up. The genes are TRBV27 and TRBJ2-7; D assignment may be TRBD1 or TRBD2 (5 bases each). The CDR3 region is CASSSQGRYGIYEQYF. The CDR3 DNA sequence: TGTGCCAGCAGTTCGCAGGGACGCTACGGGATCTACGAGCAGTACTTC.